The next 9 T cell receptor beta chains were all read from a single sample in a study of blood T cell repertoires in COVID-19. The protocol was immunoSEQ multiplex PCR, while the TCRdb copy is restricted to in-frame clones and leaves out a portion. The data hold about 330,000 clones, with more than 90% observed a single time. Sequenced input: PBMCs or T cells enriched from blood (not recorded which). These receptors were taken from a woman younger than 45 who had recovered from COVID-19.

The chain couples TRBV6-6 to TRBJ2-7; 9 bases line up with TRBD1. CDR1 is MNHNY and CDR2 is SVGAGI in the germline V gene (reference sequence). J gave up 5 bases and V 6 bases, and 5 bases lay outside the gene matches. The CDR3 extends over 13 amino acids. This chain's CDR3 is CASRGTGTHEQYF. The CDR3 bases are TGTGCCAGCAGGGGGACAGGGACCCACGAGCAGTACTTC.

V usage is TRBV24-1 and J usage is TRBJ2-5; TRBD1 might be the D (6 bases). Trimming removed 5 bases at V and 1 base at J, with 13 bases between. CDR3 length equals 15 residues. Germline CDR1 is KGHDR and CDR2 is SFDVKD. The CDR3 loop is CATSGTPDSQETQYF. The CDR3 bases are TGTGCCACCAGTGGCACACCGGACAGCCAAGAGACCCAGTACTTC.

V and J are TRBV5-1 and TRBJ1-3, with D unresolved. The CDR3 totals 15 residues. V shed 2 bases and J shed 4 bases, with 13 bases lying between them. From germline, CDR1 is SGHRS and CDR2 YFSETQ. Written as DNA, the CDR3 is TGCGCCAGCAGCTTCATCGGGGTACCAGGAAACACCATATATTTT. Protein product: CASSFIGVPGNTIYF.

The sample holds a few counts of this clone. The chain employs TRBV7-3 and TRBJ2-1; D might be TRBD1 (6 bases). CDR3 size: 15 residues. CDR1 is SGHTA, CDR2 FQGTGA, per germline. V lost 4 bases and J 0 bases, leaving 10 bases between the germline ends. In DNA form, the CDR3 reads TGTGCCAGCAGCTCGGGACACCACTCCTACAATGAGCAGTTCTTC. This translates into CASSSGHHSYNEQFF.

This rearrangement joins TRBV10-2 to TRBJ1-2; 8 nucleotides line up with TRBD1. The junction had 5 bases not matched to a gene; V was cut back by 3 bases and J by 5 bases. This CDR3 region has 14 residues. In germline, CDR1 is WSHSY, CDR2 SAAADI. CDR3 loop: CASSEKTGEYGYTF. CDR3 nucleotides: TGCGCCAGCAGTGAAAAGACAGGGGAGTATGGCTACACCTTC.

V and J are TRBV6-5 and TRBJ1-2; TRBD1 agrees at 10 bases. Germline CDR1 reads MNHEY; CDR2 reads SVGAGI. This CDR3 contains 16 residues. Germline trimming cut 0 bases from V and 1 base from J; bases unmatched to any gene: 2. The CDR3 loop is CASSYSGTGVNYGYTF. CDR3 nucleotide sequence: TGTGCCAGCAGTTACTCGGGGACAGGGGTTAACTATGGCTACACCTTC.

The rearrangement links TRBV2 to TRBJ1-1; D gene ambiguous. The CDR3 covers 11 residues. In germline, CDR1 is SNHLY, CDR2 FYNNEI. V was cut by 4 bases and J by 11 bases, with 11 bases left in between. The CDR3 is CASSAGGVAFF. The DNA of the CDR3 is TGTGCCAGCAGTGCCGGCGGCGTTGCTTTCTTT.

The chain uses TRBV28 and TRBJ2-1; 7 bases map to TRBD2. Germline V gene data show CDR1 as MDHEN and CDR2 as SYDVKM. V lost 8 bases to trimming and J lost 4 bases; unmatched junction nucleotides: 5. CDR3 length equals 13 residues. Here the CDR3 reads CASRGVVYNEQFF. CDR3 nucleotide sequence: TGTGCCAGCCGGGGGGTAGTATACAATGAGCAGTTCTTC.

V usage is TRBV10-3 and J usage is TRBJ1-6; 7 nucleotides match TRBD1. The germline V gene encodes CDR1 ENHRY and CDR2 SYGVKD. CDR3 length equals 12 residues. V dropped 10 bases and J dropped 7; count of bases not matched to a gene: 4. This chain's CDR3 is CATSGGNSPLHF. Here the CDR3 DNA reads TGTGCCACCTCAGGGGGGAATTCACCCCTCCACTTT.